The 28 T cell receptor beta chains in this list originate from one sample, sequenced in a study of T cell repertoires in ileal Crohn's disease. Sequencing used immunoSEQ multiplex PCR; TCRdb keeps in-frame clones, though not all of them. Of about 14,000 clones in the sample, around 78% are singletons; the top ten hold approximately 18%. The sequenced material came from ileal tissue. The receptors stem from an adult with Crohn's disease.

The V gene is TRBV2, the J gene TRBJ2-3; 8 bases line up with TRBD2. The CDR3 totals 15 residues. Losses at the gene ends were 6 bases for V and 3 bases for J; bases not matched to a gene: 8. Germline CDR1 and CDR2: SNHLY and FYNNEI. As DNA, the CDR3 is TGTGCCAGCAGCCGCGAGATAGCGGGGACAGATACGCAGTATTTT. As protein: CASSREIAGTDTQYF.

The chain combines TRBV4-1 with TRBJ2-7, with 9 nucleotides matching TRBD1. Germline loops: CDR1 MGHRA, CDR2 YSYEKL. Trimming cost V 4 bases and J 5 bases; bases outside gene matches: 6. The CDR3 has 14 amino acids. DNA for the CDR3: TGCGCCAGCAGCCGATATCGGGACAGGGACGAGCAGTACTTC. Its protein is CASSRYRDRDEQYF.

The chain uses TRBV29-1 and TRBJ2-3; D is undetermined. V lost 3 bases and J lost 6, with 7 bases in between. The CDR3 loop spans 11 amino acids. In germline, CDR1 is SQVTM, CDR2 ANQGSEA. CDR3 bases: TGCAGCGTTGATTTTCTGGATACGCAGTATTTT. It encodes CSVDFLDTQYF.

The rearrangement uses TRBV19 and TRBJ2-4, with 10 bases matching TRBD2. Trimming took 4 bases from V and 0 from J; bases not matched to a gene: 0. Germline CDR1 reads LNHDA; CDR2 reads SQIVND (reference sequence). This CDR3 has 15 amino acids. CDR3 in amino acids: CASSRLAGAKNIQYF. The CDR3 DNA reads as TGTGCCAGTAGTAGACTAGCGGGAGCCAAAAACATTCAGTACTTC.

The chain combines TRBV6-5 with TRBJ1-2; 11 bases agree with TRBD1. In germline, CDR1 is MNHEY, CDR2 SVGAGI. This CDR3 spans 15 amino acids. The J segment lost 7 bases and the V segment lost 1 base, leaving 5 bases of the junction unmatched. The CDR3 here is CASSYYGQGARGYTF. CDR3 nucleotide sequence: TGTGCCAGCAGTTACTATGGACAGGGGGCGCGTGGCTACACCTTC.

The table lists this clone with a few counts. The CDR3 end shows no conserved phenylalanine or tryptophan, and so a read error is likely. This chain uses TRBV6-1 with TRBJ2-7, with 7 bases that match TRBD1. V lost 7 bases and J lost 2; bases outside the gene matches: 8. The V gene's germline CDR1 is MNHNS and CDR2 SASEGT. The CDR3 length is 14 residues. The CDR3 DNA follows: TGTGCCAGCACCGAAACGACAGGGCCCTACGAGCAGTACCTC. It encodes CASTETTGPYEQYL.

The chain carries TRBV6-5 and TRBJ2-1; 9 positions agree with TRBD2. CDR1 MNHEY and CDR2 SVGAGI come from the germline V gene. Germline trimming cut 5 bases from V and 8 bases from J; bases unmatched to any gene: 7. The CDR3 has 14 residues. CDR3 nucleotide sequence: TGTGCCAGCAGTCCTCGCGGGGGGGCCTATGAGCAGTTCTTC. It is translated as CASSPRGGAYEQFF.

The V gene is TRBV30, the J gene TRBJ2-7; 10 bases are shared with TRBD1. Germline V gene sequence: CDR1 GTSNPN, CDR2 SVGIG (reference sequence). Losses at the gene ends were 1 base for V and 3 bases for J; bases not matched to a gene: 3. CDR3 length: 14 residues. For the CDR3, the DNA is TGTGCCTGGAGTGATGGGACAGGGGTCTACGAGCAGTACTTC. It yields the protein CAWSDGTGVYEQYF.

CDR3: CASKNPQRNQPQHF. CDR3 in DNA: TGTGCCAGCAAAAACCCACAGCGCAATCAGCCCCAGCATTTT. The chain couples TRBV6-6 to TRBJ1-5; no reliable D call. V was cut by 7 bases and J by 2 bases, with 12 bases left in between. The CDR3 covers 14 residues. The germline V gene encodes CDR1 MNHNY and CDR2 SVGAGI (reference sequence).

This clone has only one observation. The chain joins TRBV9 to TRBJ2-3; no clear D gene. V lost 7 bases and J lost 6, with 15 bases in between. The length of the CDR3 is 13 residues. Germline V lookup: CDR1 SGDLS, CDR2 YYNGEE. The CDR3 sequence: CASSPIVIDTQYF. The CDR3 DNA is TGTGCCAGCTCCCCTATCGTGATCGATACGCAGTATTTT. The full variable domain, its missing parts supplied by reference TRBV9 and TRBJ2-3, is DSGVTQTPKHLITATGQRVTLRCSPRSGDLSVYWYQQSLDQGLQFLIQYYNGEERAKGNILERFSAQQFPDLHSELNLSSLELGDSALYFCASSPIVIDTQYFGPGTRLTVL.

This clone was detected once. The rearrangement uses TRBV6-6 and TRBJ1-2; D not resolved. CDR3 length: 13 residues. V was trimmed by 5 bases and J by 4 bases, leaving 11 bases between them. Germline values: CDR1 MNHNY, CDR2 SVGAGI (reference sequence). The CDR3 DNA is TGTGCCAGCAGTGCCTCAGAAGTCTATGGCTACACCTTC. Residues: CASSASEVYGYTF.

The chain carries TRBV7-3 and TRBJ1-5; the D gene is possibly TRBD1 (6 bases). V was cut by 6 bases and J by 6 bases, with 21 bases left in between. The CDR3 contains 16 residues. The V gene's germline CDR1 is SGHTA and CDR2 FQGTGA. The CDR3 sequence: CASSRGGQGACQPQHF. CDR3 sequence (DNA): TGTGCCAGCAGTAGGGGGGGCCAGGGAGCTTGTCAGCCCCAGCATTTT.

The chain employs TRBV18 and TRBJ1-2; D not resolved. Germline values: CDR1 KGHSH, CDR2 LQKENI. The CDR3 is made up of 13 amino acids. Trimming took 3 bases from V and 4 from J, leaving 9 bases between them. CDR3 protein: CASSPVQAYGYTF. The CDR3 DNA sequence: TGTGCCAGCTCACCTGTTCAGGCCTATGGCTACACCTTC. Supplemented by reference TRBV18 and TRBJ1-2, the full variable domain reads NAGVMQNPRHLVRRRGQEARLRCSPMKGHSHVYWYRQLPEEGLKFMVYLQKENIIDESGMPKERFSAEFPKEGPSILRIQQVVRGDSAAYFCASSPVQAYGYTFGSGTRLTVV.

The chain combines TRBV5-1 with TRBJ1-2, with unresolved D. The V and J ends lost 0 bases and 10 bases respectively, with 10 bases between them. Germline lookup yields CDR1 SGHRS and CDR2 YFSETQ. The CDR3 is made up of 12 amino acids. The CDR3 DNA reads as TGCGCCAGCAGCTTGGGGAACAGATACTACACCTTC. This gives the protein CASSLGNRYYTF.

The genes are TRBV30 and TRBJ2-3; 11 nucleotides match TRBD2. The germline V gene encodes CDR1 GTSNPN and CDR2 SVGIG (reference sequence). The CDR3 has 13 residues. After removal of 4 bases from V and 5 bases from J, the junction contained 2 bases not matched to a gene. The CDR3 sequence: CAWTSGGQDTQYF. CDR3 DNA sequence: TGTGCCTGGACTAGCGGGGGGCAAGATACGCAGTATTTT.

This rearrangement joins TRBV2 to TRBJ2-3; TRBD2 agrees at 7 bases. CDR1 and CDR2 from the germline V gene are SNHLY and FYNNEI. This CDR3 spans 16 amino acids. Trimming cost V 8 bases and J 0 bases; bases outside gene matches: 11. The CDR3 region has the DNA TGTGCCAGCGGACGCGGGAGTAGGATTAGCACAGATACGCAGTATTTT. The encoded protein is CASGRGSRISTDTQYF. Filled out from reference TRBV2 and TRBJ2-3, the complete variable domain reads EPEVTQTPSHQVTQMGQEVILRCVPISNHLYFYWYRQILGQKVEFLVSFYNNEISEKSEIFDDQFSVERPDGSNFTLKIRSTKLEDSAMYFCASGRGSRISTDTQYFGPGTRLTVL.

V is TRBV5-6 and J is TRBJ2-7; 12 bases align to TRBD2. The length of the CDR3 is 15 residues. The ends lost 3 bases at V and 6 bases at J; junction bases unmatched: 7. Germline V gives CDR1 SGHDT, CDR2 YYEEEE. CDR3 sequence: CASSYASGRGVEQYF. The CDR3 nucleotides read TGTGCCAGCAGCTATGCTAGCGGGAGGGGGGTCGAGCAGTACTTC.

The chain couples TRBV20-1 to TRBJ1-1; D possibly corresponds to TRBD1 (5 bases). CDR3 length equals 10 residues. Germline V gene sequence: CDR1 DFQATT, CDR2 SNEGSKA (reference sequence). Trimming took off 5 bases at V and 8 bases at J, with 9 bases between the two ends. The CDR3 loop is CSASDKEAFF. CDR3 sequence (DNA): TGCAGTGCTTCGGACAAGGAAGCTTTCTTT.

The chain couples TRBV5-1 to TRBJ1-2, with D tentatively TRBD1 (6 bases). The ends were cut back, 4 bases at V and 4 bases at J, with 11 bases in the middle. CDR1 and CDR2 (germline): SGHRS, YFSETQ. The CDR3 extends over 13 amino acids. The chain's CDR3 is CASSMDSTYGYTF. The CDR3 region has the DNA TGCGCCAGCAGCATGGACAGTACCTATGGCTACACCTTC.

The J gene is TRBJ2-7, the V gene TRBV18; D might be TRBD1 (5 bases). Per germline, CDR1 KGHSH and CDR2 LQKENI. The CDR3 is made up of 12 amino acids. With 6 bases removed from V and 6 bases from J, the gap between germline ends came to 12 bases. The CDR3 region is CASSHPRAEQYF. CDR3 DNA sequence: TGTGCCAGCTCTCACCCCAGGGCCGAGCAGTACTTC.

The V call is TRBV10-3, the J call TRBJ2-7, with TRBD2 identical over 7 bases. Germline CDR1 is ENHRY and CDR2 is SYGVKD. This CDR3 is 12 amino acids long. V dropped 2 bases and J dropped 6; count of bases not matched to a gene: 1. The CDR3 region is CAISEGGGEQYF. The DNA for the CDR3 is TGTGCCATCAGTGAGGGGGGGGGCGAGCAGTACTTC.

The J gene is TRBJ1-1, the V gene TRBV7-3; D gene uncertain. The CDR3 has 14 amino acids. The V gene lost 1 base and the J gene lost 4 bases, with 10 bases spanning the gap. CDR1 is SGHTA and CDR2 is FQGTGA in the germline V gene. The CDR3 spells CASSLMAGSTEAFF. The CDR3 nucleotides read TGTGCCAGCAGCTTAATGGCAGGTAGCACTGAAGCTTTCTTT. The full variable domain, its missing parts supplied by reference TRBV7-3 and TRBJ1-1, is GAGVSQTPSNKVTEKGKYVELRCDPISGHTALYWYRQSLGQGPEFLIYFQGTGAADDSGLPNDRFFAVRPEGSVSTLKIQRTERGDSAVYLCASSLMAGSTEAFFGQGTRLTVV.

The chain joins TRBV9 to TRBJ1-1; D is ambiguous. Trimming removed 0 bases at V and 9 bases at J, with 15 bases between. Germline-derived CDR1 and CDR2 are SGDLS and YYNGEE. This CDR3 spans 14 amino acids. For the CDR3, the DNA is TGTGCCAGCAGCGTAGAGGAAGACGGCAGGCAAGCTTTCTTT. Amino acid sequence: CASSVEEDGRQAFF.

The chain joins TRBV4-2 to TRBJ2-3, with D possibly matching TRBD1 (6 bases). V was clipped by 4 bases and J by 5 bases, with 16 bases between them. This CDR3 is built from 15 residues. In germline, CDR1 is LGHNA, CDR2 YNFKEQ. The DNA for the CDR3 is TGTGCCAGCAGCCCAGGGGTAGACAGTGAAGATACGCAGTATTTT. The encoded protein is CASSPGVDSEDTQYF.

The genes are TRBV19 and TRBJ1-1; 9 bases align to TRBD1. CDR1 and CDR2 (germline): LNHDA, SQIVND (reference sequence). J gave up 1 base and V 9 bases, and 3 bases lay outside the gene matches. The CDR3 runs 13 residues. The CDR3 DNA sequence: TGTGCCAGCGGACAGGGGTGGAACACTGAAGCTTTCTTT. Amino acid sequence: CASGQGWNTEAFF. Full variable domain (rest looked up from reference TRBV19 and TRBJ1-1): DGGITQSPKYLFRKEGQNVTLSCEQNLNHDAMYWYRQDPGQGLRLIYYSQIVNDFQKGDIAEGYSVSREKKESFPLTVTSAQKNPTAFYLCASGQGWNTEAFFGQGTRLTVV.

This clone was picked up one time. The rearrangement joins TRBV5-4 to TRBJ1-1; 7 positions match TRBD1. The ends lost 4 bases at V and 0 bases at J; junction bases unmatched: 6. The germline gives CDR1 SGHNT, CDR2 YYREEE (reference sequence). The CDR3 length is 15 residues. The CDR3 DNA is TGTGCCAGCAGCCGTGAGGGGGCATTGAACACTGAAGCTTTCTTT. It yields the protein CASSREGALNTEAFF.

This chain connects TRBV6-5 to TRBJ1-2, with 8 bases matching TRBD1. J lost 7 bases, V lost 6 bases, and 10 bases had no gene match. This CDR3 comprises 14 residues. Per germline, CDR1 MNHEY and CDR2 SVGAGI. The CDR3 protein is CASRWDRLGGGYTF. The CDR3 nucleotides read TGTGCCAGCAGATGGGACAGGTTAGGGGGTGGCTACACCTTC.

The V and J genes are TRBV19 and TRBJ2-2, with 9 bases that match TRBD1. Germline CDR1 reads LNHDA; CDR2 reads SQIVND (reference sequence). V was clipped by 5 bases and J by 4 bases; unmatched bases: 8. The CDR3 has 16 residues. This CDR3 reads CASSSYRGRGTGELFF. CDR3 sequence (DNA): TGTGCCAGTAGTTCATACAGGGGGCGCGGCACCGGGGAGCTGTTTTTT.